The 27 T cell receptor beta chains presented below share a single source sample, sequenced in a study of CD8 T cells in Susac syndrome. An amount of RNA that ranged from about 0.45 to 1 ug was reverse transcribed with random hexamers. TCRdb reprocessed the immunoSEQ multiplex PCR reads via MiXCR and lists one record per CDR3 protein. The table shows 120,000 or so distinct CDR3 sequences, with roughly 95% occurring only once. The source material was CD4+ T cells from PBMCs. The receptors originated from a human donor with Susac syndrome.

This rearrangement joins TRBV2 to TRBJ1-5, with D unresolved. This CDR3 comprises 14 residues. From germline, CDR1 is SNHLY and CDR2 FYNNEI. V dropped 7 bases and J dropped 4 bases, with 14 bases sitting between them. CDR3 in amino acids: CASISTLGNQPQHF. Written as DNA, the CDR3 is TGTGCCAGCATATCCACGTTGGGGAATCAGCCCCAGCATTTT.

The genes are TRBV6-5 and TRBJ2-3; no definite D call. Trimming left V 7 bases short and J 0 bases short, with 8 bases between. This CDR3 region has 13 residues. Looked up from germline, CDR1 is MNHEY and CDR2 is SVGAGI. The CDR3 nucleotides are TGTGCCAGCAAGGCCCCAAGCACAGATACGCAGTATTTT. Its translation is CASKAPSTDTQYF.

The V and J genes are TRBV25-1 and TRBJ1-4; 8 nucleotides align to TRBD1. Germline V gene sequence: CDR1 MGHDK, CDR2 SYGVNS. J was trimmed by 7 bases and V by 2 bases; bases with no gene match: 0. The CDR3 extends over 13 amino acids. The CDR3 is CASSEQGAEKLFF. CDR3 nucleotides: TGTGCCAGCAGTGAACAGGGGGCTGAAAAACTGTTTTTT. Full variable domain (rest looked up from reference TRBV25-1 and TRBJ1-4): EADIYQTPRYLVIGTGKKITLECSQTMGHDKMYWYQQDPGMELHLIHYSYGVNSTEKGDLSSESTVSRIRTEHFPLTLESARPSHTSQYLCASSEQGAEKLFFGSGTQLSVL.

The V gene is TRBV6-6, the J gene TRBJ2-5, with TRBD2 identical over 9 bases. CDR3 length equals 15 residues. V shed 7 bases, J shed 3 bases, and the junction held 9 bases outside the gene matches. Germline V lookup: CDR1 MNHNY, CDR2 SVGAGI (reference sequence). The CDR3 coding sequence is TGTGCCAGCACCTATAGCGGGAGTGAAGAAGAGACCCAGTACTTC. Encoded protein: CASTYSGSEEETQYF.

In nucleotides, the CDR3 is TGTGCCATCAAGGGACAGGGCCAAGAGACCCAGTACTTC. Translating it yields CAIKGQGQETQYF. The chain uses TRBV10-3 and TRBJ2-5; 9 positions agree with TRBD1. Trimming cost V 7 bases and J 1 base; bases outside gene matches: 1. The V gene's germline CDR1 is ENHRY and CDR2 SYGVKD. The CDR3 runs to 13 residues.

This clonotype has only one observation. V usage is TRBV7-2 and J usage is TRBJ2-7; weak D call: TRBD2 (5 bases). Trimming removed 2 bases from V and 3 bases from J, with 14 bases in between. The CDR3 spans 15 residues. Germline V gives CDR1 SGHTA, CDR2 FQGNSA. CDR3 nucleotides: TGTGCCAGCAGCTTAAACCCTGAGGGAGTCTACGAGCAGTACTTC. Translated, it gives CASSLNPEGVYEQYF. Using reference TRBV7-2 and TRBJ2-7 for the parts outside the CDR3, the full variable domain is GAGVSQSPSNKVTEKGKDVELRCDPISGHTALYWYRQSLGQGLEFLIYFQGNSAPDKSGLPSDRFSAERTGGSVSTLTIQRTQQEDSAVYLCASSLNPEGVYEQYFGPGTRLTVT.

The rearrangement joins TRBV7-2 to TRBJ2-7, with TRBD2 matching 9 bases. The CDR3 has 15 amino acids. The V gene's germline CDR1 is SGHTA and CDR2 FQGNSA. V was pared by 1 base and J by 4 bases, with 5 bases of the junction left unmatched. This CDR3 reads CASSLEIAGAYEQYF. The CDR3 DNA follows: TGTGCCAGCAGCTTAGAGATAGCGGGAGCGTACGAGCAGTACTTC.

The V call is TRBV27, the J call TRBJ2-5, with D maybe TRBD2 (5 bases). The V end lost 7 bases, the J end lost 7 bases, and 10 bases lay between the germline ends. There are 11 residues in the CDR3. The germline V gene encodes CDR1 MNHEY and CDR2 SMNVEV (reference sequence). This chain's CDR3 is CASNRGRTQYF. CDR3 sequence (DNA): TGTGCCAGCAACCGGGGTAGGACCCAGTACTTC.

This chain connects TRBV12-3 or TRBV12-4 to TRBJ1-1; D is perhaps TRBD1 (5 bases). The CDR3 has 16 residues. Trimming stripped 5 bases from V and 1 base from J, with 17 bases between. The CDR3 spells CASSPRQGGENTEAFF. Written as DNA, the CDR3 is TGTGCCAGCAGTCCCCGCCAGGGAGGTGAGAACACTGAAGCTTTCTTT.

The gene calls are TRBV29-1 and TRBJ2-7; 7 positions match TRBD2. The germline gives CDR1 SQVTM, CDR2 ANQGSEA. V lost 1 base and J lost 3; bases outside the gene matches: 3. The CDR3 loop spans 13 amino acids. DNA of the CDR3: TGCAGCGTTGAAGGGACTAGTCACTACGAGCAGTACTTC. This sequence encodes CSVEGTSHYEQYF.

The DNA for the CDR3 is TGCAGTGCTAGAGACAGGTTGAACACTGAAGCTTTCTTT. Translating it yields CSARDRLNTEAFF. This chain links TRBV20-1 with TRBJ1-1; D gene uncertain. Trimming stripped 0 bases from V and 0 bases from J, with 5 bases between. CDR3 length: 13 amino acids. The V gene's germline CDR1 is DFQATT and CDR2 SNEGSKA (reference sequence).

The chain employs TRBV5-4 and TRBJ2-5; 8 nucleotides agree with TRBD2. The germline V gene has CDR1 SGHNT and CDR2 YYREEE (reference sequence). The trim removed 2 bases at V and 5 bases at J, leaving 8 bases unmatched. There are 15 residues in the CDR3. The CDR3 loop is CASSLTAGGVETQYF. CDR3 sequence (DNA): TGTGCCAGCAGCTTAACCGCGGGAGGTGTGGAGACCCAGTACTTC.

The chain carries TRBV5-4 and TRBJ2-2; 15 bases line up with TRBD2. The CDR3 consists of 17 residues. The junction had 4 bases not matched to a gene; V was cut back by 3 bases and J by 4 bases. Germline CDR1 and CDR2: SGHNT and YYREEE (reference sequence). The CDR3 reads CASSSGTSGRFTGELFF. CDR3 DNA sequence: TGTGCCAGCAGCTCCGGGACTAGCGGGAGGTTCACCGGGGAGCTGTTTTTT.

The chain couples TRBV5-4 to TRBJ1-2, with D maybe TRBD1 (5 bases). V gave up 3 bases and J gave up 0 bases, with 12 bases separating them. Germline loops: CDR1 SGHNT, CDR2 YYREEE (reference sequence). There are 15 residues in the CDR3. CDR3 protein: CASSSSGVANYGYTF. Written as DNA, the CDR3 is TGTGCCAGCAGCTCCTCGGGGGTGGCTAACTATGGCTACACCTTC.

This clonotype has a single count. The chain joins TRBV25-1 to TRBJ2-5; possible D gene TRBD2, 5 bases. CDR1 and CDR2 from the germline V gene are MGHDK and SYGVNS. There are 16 residues in the CDR3. Trimming left V 7 bases short and J 5 bases short, with 23 bases between. CDR3 sequence reads: CASTQAGGVPWETQYF. The CDR3 nucleotides are TGTGCCAGCACCCAGGCGGGCGGTGTCCCGTGGGAGACCCAGTACTTC.

The rearrangement joins TRBV9 to TRBJ1-2, with a weak D call TRBD1 (5 bases). The V gene's germline CDR1 is SGDLS and CDR2 YYNGEE. CDR3 length equals 16 residues. V lost 0 bases and J 5 bases, leaving 17 bases between the germline ends. This CDR3 reads CASSVALRGGTYGYTF. CDR3 nucleotides: TGTGCCAGCAGCGTAGCCCTGAGAGGAGGGACTTATGGCTACACCTTC.

The CDR3 loop reads CASSLRSSGANVLTF. CDR3 nucleotide sequence: TGTGCCAGCAGTTTGCGGAGCTCTGGGGCCAACGTCCTGACTTTC. The rearrangement uses TRBV12-3 or TRBV12-4 and TRBJ2-6; D unresolved. The CDR3 runs to 15 residues. V lost 3 bases to trimming and J lost 0 bases, with 6 bases between them.

The V and J genes are TRBV13 and TRBJ2-5, with TRBD2 as a possible D gene (5 bases). This CDR3 has 15 residues. Germline values: CDR1 PRHDT, CDR2 FYEKMQ (reference sequence). The germline V and J ends were trimmed by 4 bases and 5 bases, with 17 bases remaining between them. The CDR3 is CASSSPRASWETQYF. In DNA form, the CDR3 reads TGTGCCAGCAGCTCTCCAAGGGCTAGCTGGGAGACCCAGTACTTC.

The gene calls are TRBV5-1 and TRBJ2-5, with 10 bases aligning to TRBD1. This CDR3 region has 13 residues. V shed 7 bases, J shed 4 bases, and the junction held 4 bases outside the gene matches. The germline V gene encodes CDR1 SGHRS and CDR2 YFSETQ. CDR3 sequence: CASGTGDGETQYF. CDR3 nucleotide sequence: TGCGCCAGCGGGACAGGGGACGGAGAGACCCAGTACTTC.

The table lists this clonotype with a count of one. The chain recombines TRBV30 with TRBJ2-1; perhaps D is TRBD1 or TRBD2 (5 bases each). The CDR3 is 14 amino acids. Germline values: CDR1 GTSNPN, CDR2 SVGIG (reference sequence). Between the trimmed V and J ends, which lost 3 bases and 8 bases, there was a span of 17 bases. The CDR3 DNA reads TGTGCCTGGAGCCGGGACCGTAGTTCGGATGAGCAGTTCTTC. Translation gives CAWSRDRSSDEQFF.

The chain links TRBV20-1 to TRBJ2-5; 11 bases line up with TRBD2. Germline lookup yields CDR1 DFQATT and CDR2 SNEGSKA (reference sequence). This CDR3 contains 14 residues. V shed 3 bases and J 2 bases; nucleotides not matched to a gene: 2. As DNA, the CDR3 is TGCAGTGCTAGTTTAGCGGGAGGGCAAGAGACCCAGTACTTC. Translating gives CSASLAGGQETQYF.

The chain carries TRBV29-1 and TRBJ2-3; D may be TRBD2 (5 bases). V was clipped by 1 base and J by 1 base, with 12 bases between them. CDR3 length equals 15 residues. Germline CDR1 and CDR2: SQVTM and ANQGSEA. The CDR3 loop reads CSVEGLAFRTDTQYF. Written as DNA, the CDR3 is TGCAGCGTTGAAGGATTAGCGTTCCGCACAGATACGCAGTATTTT.

V usage is TRBV5-1 and J usage is TRBJ2-7; TRBD2 aligns across 9 bases. The CDR3 is made up of 15 amino acids. The germline gives CDR1 SGHRS, CDR2 YFSETQ. After removal of 2 bases from V and 2 bases from J, the junction contained 5 bases not matched to a gene. In nucleotides, the CDR3 is TGCGCCAGCAGCTTAGCGGGAGGTGGGACCTACGAGCAGTACTTC. It codes for CASSLAGGGTYEQYF.

The V call is TRBV12-3 or TRBV12-4, the J call TRBJ2-2, with D unresolved. V lost 11 bases, J lost 0 bases, and 7 bases lay in between. The CDR3 runs 12 residues. The CDR3 DNA reads as TGTGCCTCCTGCGCGAACACCGGGGAGCTGTTTTTT. It yields the protein CASCANTGELFF.

Only one count was recorded for this clonotype. CDR3 bases: TGCGCCAGCAGCTATCTGACTAGCGGGGCATACAATGAGCAGTTCTTC. Amino acids: CASSYLTSGAYNEQFF. The chain links TRBV5-1 to TRBJ2-1; 11 bases map to TRBD2. The trim removed 3 bases at V and 4 bases at J, leaving 6 bases unmatched. The CDR3 sequence is 16 residues long. Germline CDR1 reads SGHRS; CDR2 reads YFSETQ.

The rearrangement links TRBV15 to TRBJ1-4, with 8 bases matching TRBD1. This CDR3 is 16 amino acids long. Germline V gene lookup returns CDR1 LNHNV and CDR2 YYDKDF (reference sequence). Trimming removed 0 bases from V and 5 bases from J; junction bases left unmatched: 5. DNA of the CDR3: TGTGCCACCAGCAGAGAGGTCTCAGGGGGCAATGAAAAACTGTTTTTT. Translated, it gives CATSREVSGGNEKLFF.

This rearrangement joins TRBV30 to TRBJ2-3, with 8 bases matching TRBD2. Germline lookup yields CDR1 GTSNPN and CDR2 SVGIG (reference sequence). The CDR3 sequence is 14 residues long. Losses at the gene ends were 5 bases for V and 3 bases for J; bases not matched to a gene: 7. This CDR3 reads CAWQDGRGTDTQYF. In nucleotides, the CDR3 is TGTGCCTGGCAGGACGGGAGGGGAACAGATACGCAGTATTTT.